The text below deals with one TCR beta chain. Its antigen is not identified. The data were taken from a study of T cells in Graves' hyperthyroidism and ophthalmopathy. Study-wide findings and caveats: In simple terms, a model built on 13 V-J features told ophthalmopathy apart from stable hyperthyroidism. Most clonotypes that expanded in the thyroid above 0.001 also showed up in blood.

The germline V gene has CDR1 SGDLS and CDR2 YYNGEE. Trimming shortened V by 4 bases and J by 8 bases, and 18 bases separated the two germline ends. The CDR3 has 14 amino acids. Patients were excluded because of uncontrolled infection, other autoimmune disease, pregnancy or lactation. Thyroid ultrasound, orbital computed tomography, clinical symptoms, and serum thyroxine and TRAb underpinned diagnoses. The source material, RNA transcripts, was used to amplify TCR beta CDR3 regions. The HTBI primer set drove a first-round RT-PCR of the TCR CDR3. Via MiXCR, TCRdb re-called the multiplex PCR reads, giving one row per CDR3 protein. The table includes 500,000 to 650,000 distinct CDR3 sequences, 35% to 50% detected once.

V usage is TRBV9 and J usage is TRBJ1-2, with D maybe TRBD1 (6 bases). The sequenced material came from peripheral blood or thyroid tissue (not recorded which). The sequence derives from an adult woman with Graves' disease, either hyperthyroidism or ophthalmopathy (not recorded which). CDR3 in amino acids: CASSTEIGGSGYTF. In DNA, the CDR3 is TGTGCCAGCAGCACGGAAATAGGGGGTAGCGGCTACACCTTC.